The 14 T cell receptor beta chains below were found in one sample sequenced in a study of response to subunit inactivated influenza vaccine. MiXCR, applied by TCRdb to the RT-PCR reads, yields one record per CDR3 protein. Of more than 450,000 distinct CDR3 sequences in the sample, around 8% were seen once. Sample: PBMCs from blood, taken less than 30 months after vaccination. These receptors all come from a man aged 50 to 69 who received an inactivated influenza vaccine.

V usage is TRBV11-1 and J usage is TRBJ2-1; 14 nucleotides line up with TRBD2. The J segment lost 0 bases and the V segment lost 5 bases, leaving 9 bases of the junction unmatched. The CDR3 extends over 19 amino acids. Germline CDR1 SGHAT, CDR2 FQDESV (reference sequence). CDR3 DNA sequence: TGTGCCAGCAGCCCCGGACTAGCGGGAGGCTTTAGCTCCTACAATGAGCAGTTCTTC. This translates into CASSPGLAGGFSSYNEQFF.

This clonotype has a count of ten or more. This sequence joins TRBV12-3 or TRBV12-4 and TRBJ1-1, with 10 positions matching TRBD1. J lost 3 bases, V lost 5 bases, and 9 bases had no gene match. The CDR3 covers 16 residues. The CDR3 sequence: CASSPWTGGLDTEAFF. In nucleotides, the CDR3 is TGTGCCAGCAGTCCCTGGACAGGGGGTTTGGACACTGAAGCTTTCTTT.

This clonotype has a handful of counts. The chain carries TRBV12-3 or TRBV12-4 and TRBJ2-1, with 9 bases identical to TRBD1. V dropped 2 bases and J dropped 5; count of bases not matched to a gene: 7. This CDR3 spans 16 amino acids. In DNA, the CDR3 is TGTGCCAGCAGTTTATGGACAGGGGTCTTCGACAATGAGCAGTTCTTC. This sequence encodes CASSLWTGVFDNEQFF.

This clonotype was counted many times. This chain connects TRBV28 to TRBJ2-7; D remains ambiguous. The V gene's germline CDR1 is MDHEN and CDR2 SYDVKM. This CDR3 contains 11 residues. V was cut by 5 bases and J by 3 bases, with 5 bases left in between. In DNA form, the CDR3 reads TGTGCCAGCAGTATTGGCTACGAGCAGTACTTC. Translated: CASSIGYEQYF.

Of note for this clonotype: An end of the junction does not agree with germline; a read error may underlie this. V gene TRBV7-7 combines with J gene TRBJ1-2; a weak D match, TRBD1 (5 bases). The germline CDR1 and CDR2 sequences are SSHAT and FNYEAQ (reference sequence). CDR3 length: 14 residues. As DNA, the CDR3 is TGTGCTAGCACCCCACTCCCCGGGGGGTATGGCTACACCTTC. As protein: CASTPLPGGYGYTF.

This clonotype was found a few times. The CDR3: CASSKKGREWLARNSPLHF. Here the CDR3 DNA reads TGTGCCAGCAGCAAGAAAGGCAGGGAATGGTTGGCCAGAAATTCACCCCTCCACTTT. The chain uses TRBV21-1 and TRBJ1-6; no check of the table's D call, TRBD1, against the DNA was made. TRBV21-1 is labeled a pseudogene. The CDR3 extends over 19 amino acids.

Many counts were recorded for this clonotype. This sequence joins TRBV12-3 or TRBV12-4 and TRBJ2-3; D is unresolved. The CDR3 has 11 amino acids. V was cut by 5 bases and J by 10 bases, with 10 bases left in between. The CDR3 DNA sequence: TGTGCCAGCAGTCCCGGGCTATCGCAGTATTTT. This translates into CASSPGLSQYF.

The rearrangement uses TRBV12-3 or TRBV12-4 and TRBJ2-3; 12 bases align to TRBD2. With 6 bases clipped from V and 1 base from J, the junction kept 8 bases outside the gene matches. This CDR3 region has 17 residues. In DNA form, the CDR3 reads TGTGCCAGCAGCCCCACTCGACTAGCGGGGGGCACAGATACGCAGTATTTT. This gives the protein CASSPTRLAGGTDTQYF.

This clonotype was picked up many times. The gene calls are TRBV28 and TRBJ1-2, with D possibly matching TRBD1 (6 bases). V was cut by 4 bases and J by 1 base, with 10 bases left in between. Germline CDR1 MDHEN, CDR2 SYDVKM. The CDR3 extends over 14 amino acids. The CDR3: CASSWTDYNYGYTF. In DNA form, the CDR3 reads TGTGCCAGCAGTTGGACAGACTATAACTATGGCTACACCTTC.

V gene TRBV6-1 combines with J gene TRBJ2-3; no clear D. The CDR3 consists of 14 residues. The germline gives CDR1 MNHNS, CDR2 SASEGT. V was pared by 6 bases and J by 4 bases, with 14 bases between. Here the CDR3 reads CASSAPNRPDTQYF. CDR3 nucleotide sequence: TGTGCCAGCAGCGCTCCCAACCGGCCAGATACGCAGTATTTT.

This clonotype was counted ten times or more. The chain couples TRBV29-1 to TRBJ2-1, with 10 positions matching TRBD2. The germline V gene has CDR1 SQVTM and CDR2 ANQGSEA. Trimming cost V 4 bases and J 8 bases; bases outside gene matches: 17. The CDR3 runs to 17 residues. DNA of the CDR3: TGCAGCGTTGTGGGACAGGAATTAACTAGCGGGAAGCATGAGCAGTTCTTC. Its protein is CSVVGQELTSGKHEQFF.

This clonotype was observed at least ten times. The chain combines TRBV7-2 with TRBJ2-2; D remains unclear. V was trimmed by 4 bases and J by 6 bases, leaving 12 bases between them. Germline loops: CDR1 SGHTA, CDR2 FQGNSA. This CDR3 is 14 amino acids long. The CDR3 sequence: CASSSDPKSGELFF. CDR3 DNA sequence: TGTGCCAGCAGCTCGGACCCTAAGTCCGGGGAGCTGTTTTTT.

In its sample, this clonotype was seen a few times. The chain recombines TRBV28 with TRBJ1-5; 7 bases are shared with TRBD1. The CDR3 consists of 14 residues. Germline trimming cut 3 bases from V and 11 bases from J; bases unmatched to any gene: 10. Looked up from germline, CDR1 is MDHEN and CDR2 is SYDVKM. The CDR3 loop is CASSFQQLRGSQHF. The CDR3 coding sequence is TGTGCCAGCAGTTTCCAACAGCTCAGGGGGTCCCAGCATTTT.

This rearrangement joins TRBV6-2 or TRBV6-3 to TRBJ2-5, with a tentative D call TRBD1 (6 bases). Germline values: CDR1 MNHEY, CDR2 SVGEGT. This CDR3 has 16 residues. Trimming took 4 bases from V and 1 from J, leaving 16 bases between them. This CDR3 is CASSFPLDRTQETQYF. CDR3 coding DNA: TGTGCCAGCAGTTTCCCTCTGGACAGAACCCAAGAGACCCAGTACTTC.